This entry lists 16 T cell receptor beta chains sequenced from one sample in a study of PD-1 blockade in classical Hodgkin lymphoma. Brentuximab vedotin exposure varied among the patients, all of whom had relapsed after autologous stem cell transplantation. Sequencing used immunoSEQ multiplex PCR; TCRdb keeps in-frame clones, though not all of them. The sample has about 40,000 clones, about 86% seen once. The sample consisted of peripheral blood mononuclear cells (PBMCs), taken before the second cycle of nivolumab. Receptor source: a human donor with classical Hodgkin lymphoma.

This chain uses TRBV30 with TRBJ2-7; D not resolved. The germline CDR1 and CDR2 sequences are GTSNPN and SVGIG (reference sequence). This CDR3 is 13 amino acids long. The V end lost 2 bases, the J end lost 5 bases, and 13 bases lay between the germline ends. This CDR3 is CAWSYGRSHEQYF. CDR3 nucleotide sequence: TGTGCCTGGAGTTATGGAAGATCCCACGAGCAGTACTTC.

This clone came up once. CDR3 bases: TGCGCCAGCCCCGAGGTGTACTCTCCCTACGAGCAGTACTTC. Translation: CASPEVYSPYEQYF. The rearrangement joins TRBV5-1 to TRBJ2-7; D gene unclear. This CDR3 has 14 residues. V gave up 7 bases and J gave up 2 bases, with 16 bases separating them. Germline lookup yields CDR1 SGHRS and CDR2 YFSETQ.

The chain couples TRBV5-1 to TRBJ2-7, with D perhaps matching TRBD2 (7 bases). Trimming removed 3 bases from V and 1 base from J, with 14 bases in between. The germline V gene has CDR1 SGHRS and CDR2 YFSETQ. This CDR3 has 15 residues. CDR3 sequence: CASSWGRERSYEQYF. DNA for the CDR3: TGCGCCAGCAGCTGGGGGCGGGAGAGGTCCTACGAGCAGTACTTC.

The rearrangement joins TRBV14 to TRBJ2-2; possibly TRBD2 for D (5 bases). Deletions cut 3 bases from V and 6 bases from J, with 11 bases between. The germline V gene encodes CDR1 SGHDN and CDR2 FVKESK. This CDR3 is 14 amino acids long. CDR3: CASSQEVLAGELFF. Written as DNA, the CDR3 is TGTGCCAGCAGCCAGGAGGTACTGGCCGGGGAGCTGTTTTTT. Variable domain in full (rest from reference TRBV14 and TRBJ2-2): EAGVTQFPSHSVIEKGQTVTLRCDPISGHDNLYWYRRVMGKEIKFLLHFVKESKQDESGMPNNRFLAERTGGTYSTLKVQPAELEDSGVYFCASSQEVLAGELFFGEGSRLTVL.

CDR3 in amino acids: CASSLADGRVDTQYF. As DNA, the CDR3 is TGCGCCAGCAGCTTGGCCGACGGGAGAGTCGATACGCAGTATTTT. The chain has TRBV5-1 and TRBJ2-3; D is perhaps TRBD2 (6 bases). Germline CDR1 SGHRS, CDR2 YFSETQ. V dropped 0 bases and J dropped 6 bases, with 14 bases sitting between them. The CDR3 consists of 15 residues.

The chain is built from TRBV6-5 and TRBJ2-7; weak D call: TRBD1 (6 bases). V shed 3 bases and J shed 2 bases, with 11 bases lying between them. This CDR3 spans 14 amino acids. Germline CDR1 and CDR2: MNHEY and SVGAGI. CDR3 in DNA: TGTGCCAGCAGTTATGCGCAGGGGACCTACGAGCAGTACTTC. As protein: CASSYAQGTYEQYF.

The chain joins TRBV6-6 to TRBJ1-5; no definite D call. Trimming cost V 5 bases and J 3 bases, with 5 bases left between them. CDR3 length equals 12 residues. Germline loops: CDR1 MNHNY, CDR2 SVGAGI (reference sequence). CDR3 DNA sequence: TGTGCCAGCAGTAGGAACAATCAGCCCCAGCATTTT. This encodes CASSRNNQPQHF.

The CDR3 loop reads CASSPPGGAIGRGAYF. The CDR3 DNA reads TGTGCCAGCAGCCCCCCGGGGGGGGCGATCGGTAGAGGTGCCTACTTC. This chain connects TRBV5-6 to TRBJ2-5; TRBD2 matches 8 bases. This CDR3 region has 16 residues. The V gene's germline CDR1 is SGHDT and CDR2 YYEEEE. With 4 bases clipped from V and 14 bases from J, the junction kept 22 bases outside the gene matches.

V is TRBV6-4 and J is TRBJ2-1; TRBD2 matches at 14 bases. J lost 8 bases, V lost 6 bases, and 6 bases had no gene match. The germline CDR1 and CDR2 sequences are MRHNA and SNTAGT. The CDR3 is 15 residues long. Written as DNA, the CDR3 is TGTGCCAGCAGCCCGGGACTAGCGGGAGTGGATGAGCAGTTCTTC. Translation gives CASSPGLAGVDEQFF.

The chain recombines TRBV19 with TRBJ1-2; tentatively, D is TRBD1 (5 bases). This CDR3 has 16 residues. Germline CDR1 and CDR2: LNHDA and SQIVND (reference sequence). V gave up 3 bases and J gave up 5 bases, with 19 bases separating them. The CDR3 loop is CASSIGGGIGGYGYTF. CDR3 nucleotides: TGTGCCAGTAGTATCGGTGGCGGGATTGGGGGTTATGGCTACACCTTC.

V gene TRBV7-3 combines with J gene TRBJ2-2; D unresolved. This CDR3 is 14 amino acids long. Looked up from germline, CDR1 is SGHTA and CDR2 is FQGTGA. The V end was cut by 6 bases, the J end by 5 bases, with 13 bases between. CDR3 bases: TGTGCCAGCAGTCAAAATTGGGATACCGGGGAGCTGTTTTTT. Its protein product is CASSQNWDTGELFF.

CDR3 bases: TGTGCCAGCAGTTTCAGAGGCACCGGGGAGCTGTTTTTT. Its translation: CASSFRGTGELFF. The V and J genes are TRBV28 and TRBJ2-2; no definite D call. CDR1 and CDR2 from the germline V gene are MDHEN and SYDVKM. This CDR3 has 13 residues. V was shortened by 3 bases and J by 4 bases, with 6 bases between the two germline ends.

The chain combines TRBV9 with TRBJ2-5; D possibly corresponds to TRBD1 (6 bases). The germline V gene has CDR1 SGDLS and CDR2 YYNGEE. V was shortened by 1 base and J by 3 bases, with 10 bases between the two germline ends. The CDR3 consists of 14 residues. CDR3 nucleotides: TGTGCCAGCAGCGTATCTCACAGGGAAGAGACCCAGTACTTC. Encoded protein: CASSVSHREETQYF. The full variable domain, completed using reference TRBV9 and TRBJ2-5, is DSGVTQTPKHLITATGQRVTLRCSPRSGDLSVYWYQQSLDQGLQFLIQYYNGEERAKGNILERFSAQQFPDLHSELNLSSLELGDSALYFCASSVSHREETQYFGPGTRLLVL.

This clone occurred once. The gene calls are TRBV6-5 and TRBJ2-5, with 7 bases fitting TRBD2. This CDR3 region has 15 residues. Germline V lookup: CDR1 MNHEY, CDR2 SVGAGI. Germline trimming cut 5 bases from V and 2 bases from J; bases unmatched to any gene: 8. The CDR3 coding sequence is TGTGCCAGCAGTCCGGGCCTAGCGGCACAAGAGACCCAGTACTTC. Translation: CASSPGLAAQETQYF.

This chain uses TRBV5-5 with TRBJ2-2; 14 positions agree with TRBD2. J lost 5 bases, V lost 9 bases, and 9 bases had no gene match. The CDR3 is made up of 16 amino acids. CDR1 SGHKS and CDR2 YYEKEE come from the germline V gene (reference sequence). The CDR3 here is CATTTGTSGSTGELFF. DNA of the CDR3: TGTGCCACCACTACCGGGACTAGCGGGAGTACCGGGGAGCTGTTTTTT.

The V gene is TRBV7-9, the J gene TRBJ2-7, with D possibly matching TRBD2 (5 bases). CDR1 is SEHNR, CDR2 FQNEAQ, per germline (reference sequence). Trimming left V 3 bases short and J 3 bases short, with 9 bases between. This CDR3 region has 13 residues. The CDR3 sequence: CASSLRVNYEQYF. Written as DNA, the CDR3 is TGTGCCAGCAGCTTGAGGGTGAACTACGAGCAGTACTTC.